This T cell receptor (beta chain) comes out of a study of naive and memory T cell subsets. Both TRBC1 and TRBC2 were covered by a beta constant-region primer of two equimolar oligonucleotides. Ligated cDNA was amplified by four rounds of PCR with nested alpha and beta constant-region primers and SP2. One entry per CDR3 protein results from TCRdb running MiXCR on the UMI-ligation and nested PCR reads. The sample holds over 90,000 distinct CDR3 sequences, approximately 10% seen once. Study-level points and caveats: Especially in CD8 cells, naive repertoires contained a few larger clonotypes, possibly CD45RA-re-expressing memory cells. Each distinct alpha or beta sequence counts as one clonotype.

As to this clonotype: The antigen is not known.

CDR3 length: 14 residues. Germline loops: CDR1 MNHEY, CDR2 SVGEGT. J gave up 4 bases and V 6 bases, and 7 bases lay outside the gene matches. CD4 T cells were positively selected, then CD8 T cells from the CD4-negative fraction. This receptor was obtained from a human donor in good health. The specimen sequenced was naive CD4+ T cells from blood. The V gene is TRBV6-2 or TRBV6-3, the J gene TRBJ1-2, with 8 nucleotides matching TRBD1. This CDR3 reads CASSRGQGGYGYTF. The DNA of the CDR3 is TGTGCCAGCAGCCGAGGACAGGGAGGCTATGGCTACACCTTC.